These T cell receptor beta chains were read from a single sample in a study of blood T cell repertoires in COVID-19. This table comes from immunoSEQ multiplex PCR, and its TCRdb copy is limited to in-frame clones, with some not included. The sample lists about 410,000 clones; about 91% were seen once. Sequencing input: peripheral blood. Source of these receptors: a woman in her 40s with COVID-19, enrolled during active disease. CDR3s include the opening cysteine and the closing phenylalanine or tryptophan. The D gene is left open where the match is weak. Not all rows give a size; the values are once, few, many and, for expanded clones, a class.

TRBV2	TRBJ1-5	NA	NA	CASRETGWGMTNQPQHF	TGTGCCAGCAGGGAGACAGGTTGGGGGATGACCAATCAGCCCCAGCATTTT
TRBV27	TRBJ1-1	NA	NA	CASSRGTEAFF	TGTGCCAGCAGTAGGGGAACTGAAGCTTTCTTT
TRBV27	TRBJ2-7	TRBD1	NA	CASSPMTGAYEQYF	TGTGCCAGCAGTCCTATGACAGGGGCCTACGAGCAGTACTTC
TRBV5-1	TRBJ1-5	TRBD1	few	CASSYTGGVGQPQHF	TGCGCCAGCAGCTATACAGGGGGCGTAGGTCAGCCCCAGCATTTT
TRBV2	TRBJ2-3	TRBD2	once	CASIRPAGGLTDTQYF	TGTGCCAGCATCCGGCCAGCGGGGGGACTCACAGATACGCAGTATTTT
TRBV28	TRBJ1-6	NA	NA	CASSLVESYSPLHF	TGTGCCAGCAGTTTGGTTGAGAGCTATTCACCCCTCCACTTT
TRBV5-1	TRBJ2-5	NA	NA	CASSLGGQRMETQYF	TGCGCCAGCAGCTTGGGAGGACAGCGGATGGAGACCCAGTACTTC
TRBV5-1	TRBJ1-1	TRBD1	NA	CASSNSRTGAEVAFF	TGCGCCAGCAGCAACAGTAGGACAGGGGCCGAGGTAGCTTTCTTT
TRBV27	TRBJ2-4	TRBD1	NA	CASSDKTGGQNIQYF	TGTGCCAGCAGTGATAAGACAGGGGGCCAGAACATTCAGTACTTC
TRBV5-5	TRBJ2-5	NA	NA	CASSWGRRSVQETQYF	TGTGCCAGCAGCTGGGGGAGGAGGTCAGTCCAAGAGACCCAGTACTTC
TRBV24-1	TRBJ1-5	NA	NA	CATSDAGDSNQPQHF	TGTGCCACCAGTGACGCAGGGGATAGCAATCAGCCCCAGCATTTT
TRBV15	TRBJ1-2	NA	NA	CATSRETQTVLYGYTF	TGTGCCACCAGCAGAGAAACCCAGACAGTTCTCTATGGCTACACCTTC
TRBV19	TRBJ1-3	NA	NA	CASSHRGLSSGNTIYF	TGTGCCAGTAGCCACCGAGGGTTAAGCTCTGGAAACACCATATATTTT
TRBV6-5	TRBJ1-1	NA	NA	CASNPRVNTEAFF	TGTGCCAGCAACCCGCGGGTGAACACTGAAGCTTTCTTT